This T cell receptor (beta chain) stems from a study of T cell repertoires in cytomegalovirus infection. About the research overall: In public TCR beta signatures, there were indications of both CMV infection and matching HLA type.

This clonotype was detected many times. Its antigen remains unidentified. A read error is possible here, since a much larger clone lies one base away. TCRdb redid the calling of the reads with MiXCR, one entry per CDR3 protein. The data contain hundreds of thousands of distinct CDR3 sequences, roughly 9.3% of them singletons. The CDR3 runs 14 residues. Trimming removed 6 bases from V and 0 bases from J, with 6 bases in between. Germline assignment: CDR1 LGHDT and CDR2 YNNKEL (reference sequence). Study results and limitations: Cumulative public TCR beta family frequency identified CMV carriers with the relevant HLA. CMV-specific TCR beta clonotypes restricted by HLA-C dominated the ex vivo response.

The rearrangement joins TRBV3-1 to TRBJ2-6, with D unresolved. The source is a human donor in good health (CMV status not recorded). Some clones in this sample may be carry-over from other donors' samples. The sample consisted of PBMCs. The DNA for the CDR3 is TGTGCCAGCAGACCGAGCTCTGGGGCCAACGTCCTGACTTTC. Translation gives CASRPSSGANVLTF.